This TCR beta chain emerged from a study of early T cells in non-severe SARS-CoV-2 infection. Study context: The study sequenced bulk RNA from unsorted whole blood, with chains unpaired.

CDR3 length equals 16 residues. Germline-derived CDR1 and CDR2 are ENHRY and SYGVKD. The V and J ends lost 8 bases and 5 bases, in that order; junction bases with no gene match: 18. TCRdb fed the 5' RACE reads into MiXCR, producing one record per CDR3 protein. The data show around 99,000 distinct CDR3 sequences, 15% to 20% seen once. The starting material was whole blood, obtained at baseline. This chain joins TRBV10-3 and TRBJ2-7; 7 bases agree with TRBD2. This receptor was identified in an adult who was a healthcare worker with PCR-confirmed SARS-CoV-2 infection or an uninfected control (not recorded which). CDR3 nucleotides: TGTGCCATCCGCCCTTCGTGGGCGGGAGACATAAACGAGCAGTACTTC. Translating it yields CAIRPSWAGDINEQYF.